This T cell receptor beta chain was observed in a study of cytomegalovirus exposure and HLA in healthy donors (dated by TCRdb to 2015 to 2018). Turning to the overall study: An earlier analysis of approximately 550 of the donors reported about 250 Gb of sequence data and 100 million to 130 million unique TCR beta sequences from around 200 million T cells. Approximately 300 gigabases of sequencing data and around 87 million unique TCR sequences were included in an early release covering around 650 HLA-typed donors. The genetic ancestry cluster associated with self-reported Caucasian donors included around four fifths of the roughly 380 genotyped donors. The study aimed to test whether signatures of past pathogen exposure could be identified by cataloging public T cell receptors. Using immunosequencing, the study profiled T cell repertoires from around 680 subjects and related those repertoires to cytomegalovirus serostatus. In addition to the first cohort of 666 subjects, a separate validation cohort of around 110 different subjects was used. The study combined high-throughput TCR immunosequencing, statistical association of individual TCRs with disease status, and machine learning to predict cytomegalovirus infection status. A later analysis re-examined previously published TCR beta repertoires from about 700 donors and added high-resolution HLA genotyping to investigate patterns of TCR occurrence. The later analysis used no new phenotypic data to find candidate immune exposures, relying instead on TCR beta sequences and their occurrence across donors. An earlier analysis of approximately 500 of the donors applied high-throughput TCR beta sequencing to assess whether each TCR beta V gene segment acted as functional or pseudogenic. Donor age, sex, ethnicity and CMV serostatus were compiled alongside the repertoire data. In a later genetic analysis, genome-wide SNP genotypes for about 65% of the 666 donors were used, and that subset was treated as a discovery cohort. Every discovery cohort repertoire had been produced on one sequencing platform. Both class I and class II loci were covered by HLA typing, at four-digit resolution. The number of donors typed differed by locus, with 629-630 for A, B, C, DRB1 and DQB1, around 560 for DQA1, 600 to 610 for DPA1, and some 440 for DPB1. Five DR-DQ haplotypes were handled as single units for association and clustering, since linkage in the cohort was strong. Among around 400 genotyped donors of the cohort, an average of roughly 230,000 unique TCR beta nucleotide sequences was sequenced per donor, of which 15% to 20% were non-productive.

The germline V gene encodes CDR1 SNHLY and CDR2 FYNNEI. The CDR3 goes from the cysteine to the phenylalanine over 15 residues. Only the CDR3 portion is preserved as DNA: 45 bases, with reading frame beginning at the first base. V loses 6 bases, J loses 0 bases, and the germline ends lie 11 bases apart. The cohort consisted of 650 to 850 healthy bone marrow donors. At the time of sampling, every cohort member was nominally healthy, though immune exposures that went unrecorded were likely present. The donor was CMV seronegative and belonged to the group of more than 300 seronegative cohort members. Each donor provided a peripheral blood sample, and peripheral blood mononuclear cells were used for TCR beta sequencing. Genomic DNA was extracted from the blood cell samples with the Qiagen DNeasy Blood Extraction Kit. Overall study outcomes, separate from this receptor: Most TCR sequences were observed very rarely across donors, whereas some public TCRs were present in many individuals. Some IMGT-functional V segments, including TRBV6-2 and TRBV6-3, could not be told apart with the 87-base-pair reads, so those segments were excluded. Approximately 18 rarely observed V segments, including chromosome 9 orphons, were excluded from the earlier analysis of approximately 500 of the donors because counts were too low. A later analysis associated 15,000 to 20,000 TCR beta sequences with specific HLA alleles at a false discovery rate of 0.05. Because HLA typing was unavailable for some donors at each locus, only the typed subset was used in association tests. The classifier was reported to diagnose cytomegalovirus status with high specificity and sensitivity in both the original cohort and the validation cohort. A few of the identified cytomegalovirus-associated TCR beta chains were confirmed in vitro to be specific for cytomegalovirus antigens. Correlated functional status among segregating V segments might be attributable to linkage disequilibrium, but an unknown experimental factor could not be ruled out. In a later analysis, several top co-occurrence clusters were reported to appear linked to parvovirus B19, influenza, CMV and Epstein-Barr virus. A later analysis found that TCR association rates varied across HLA loci, with DRB1 alleles showing the most associated TCRs and HLA-C alleles the fewest. A further reported finding was that TCR beta sequences accurately predicted the HLA-A and HLA-B alleles for most subjects in the first cohort. A later analysis found that most CMV-associated TCR beta chains appeared HLA-restricted, with HLA associations seemingly driven largely by CMV exposure. The study gave a list of about 170 TCR beta chains associated with cytomegalovirus. A group of highly shared sequence variants was considered likely to be a technical artifact of the sequencing pipeline. In an earlier analysis of 587 of the donors, most TCR beta V segments appeared in productive rearrangements about 90% or about 30% of the time, broadly matching IMGT annotations. The authors suggested that the approach could potentially be extended to other disease states and immunological phenotypes. The only immune exposure information available for the cohort was CMV serostatus. In a later genetic analysis, fewer N-insertions in productive TCRs were reported among donors in an Asian-associated ancestry cluster than the approximately 670-donor mean. In this cohort, only TCR beta chains were sequenced, and detectable features were limited by the absence of alpha or paired-chain data. Roughly uniform sequencing depth across donors was assumed in presence/absence analyses, although this assumption may not hold. An association between a missense DCLRE1C variant and V-gene and J-gene trimming of TCR beta chains was found in a later genetic analysis and replicated in an independent cohort. Strong co-occurrence of HLA alleles, especially DR and DQ, made assigning TCR associations to individual alleles difficult. Compared with equally common non-associated chains, HLA-associated TCR beta chains in a later analysis were more clonally expanded and had lower generation probabilities.

The library was produced with the immunoSEQ multiplex PCR assay. For the multiplex PCR, a mixture combining 60 forward primers for TCR Vbeta segments and 13 reverse primers for TCR Jbeta segments was used. The CDR3 region of rearranged TCR beta genes was amplified from genomic DNA by a multiplex PCR assay. On the Illumina HiSeq System, the amplified TCR beta libraries were sequenced as 87-base-pair reads. As for the authors' bioinformatics: A later analysis counted tens of millions of unique TCR beta chains across the 550 to 700 repertoires, and some 11 million of these chains were shared by at least two donors. To remove PCR and sequencing errors, raw reads were error-corrected and collapsed into unique sequences using a nearest-neighbor algorithm that merged closely related sequences. Alignment of CDR3 sequences to IMGT reference sequences was used to assign V, D and J gene segments. Each retained sequence needed at least a six-nucleotide match to both a V gene segment and a J gene segment. A rearrangement counted as productive if the CDR3 had no stop codons and remained in frame with V and J, and every other rearrangement counted as non-productive. CDR3 was defined according to IMGT convention as the region running from the second conserved V-encoded cysteine to the conserved J-encoded phenylalanine. The earlier analysis of 550 to 650 of the donors excluded any sequence lacking an unambiguous match to a single V gene segment. In an earlier analysis of around 590 of the donors, a V segment was called functional when productive rearrangements were above 56.7%, and segregating when the standard deviation between donors exceeded 5%. To diagnose cytomegalovirus status from the catalog of TCR beta chain sequences, a statistical classification framework was built. A later analysis assigned V and J genes by comparing TCR nucleotide sequences with IMGT/GENE-DB human TR gene sequences. Using the TCRdist pipeline, a later analysis assigned CDR3 sequences along with most-parsimonious VDJ recombination scenarios. In a later analysis, every TCR beta chain was defined by the combination of its CDR3 amino acid sequence and its V-gene family, and reads without a unique V-gene family were dropped. As a way to deal with suspected cross-contamination and a sequencing artifact, a later analysis dropped 450 to 700 nucleotide sequences that were highly shared and had low generation probability. In a later analysis, a clonal expansion index was calculated for each public chain from normalized within-repertoire ranks of inferred template counts. Generation probabilities in a later analysis came from a VDJ recombination model fitted to out-of-frame rearrangements, and those results were checked against IGoR. In a later analysis, TCR-TCR, TCR-HLA and TCR-CMV co-occurrence was scored with hypergeometric tests, and a repertoire-size bias correction was applied to TCR pairs. False discovery rates were estimated in a later analysis by permuting HLA or CMV assignments 20 times. In a later analysis, co-occurring TCRs were grouped using DBSCAN, and TCRdist sequence similarity was added for clustering within HLA-allele-positive subsets. For co-occurrence clustering, repertoires with fewer than 30,000 or more than 120,000 public chains were excluded, along with four or five repertoires with anomalous nucleotide sharing. TCRdb took over this immuneACCESS table, retaining in-frame rearrangements with V and J assigned. Such tables are incomplete; in checked studies, under half of the missing clones stem from an unresolved V gene, and the remainder is unexplained. That table supplies the V and J calls and clone size; D and trimming were determined from the DNA. The sample table holds 150,000 or so clones, of which roughly 66% were seen once. The top ten hold approximately 1.6% of the sample.

In its sample, this clone was seen a few times. No antigen is known for it. No much larger clonotype is one base removed from it; base qualities were not supplied. The rearranged chain carries TRBV2 and TRBJ2-2; 5 matching bases give a weak D call of TRBD2. This TCR was recovered from a woman younger than 35 in good health and CMV-seronegative. The sample comprised PBMCs. The DNA sequence is given as TGTGCCAGCAGAGAGGGATTCGCGAACACCGGGGAGCTGTTTTTT. The resulting protein is CASREGFANTGELFF.